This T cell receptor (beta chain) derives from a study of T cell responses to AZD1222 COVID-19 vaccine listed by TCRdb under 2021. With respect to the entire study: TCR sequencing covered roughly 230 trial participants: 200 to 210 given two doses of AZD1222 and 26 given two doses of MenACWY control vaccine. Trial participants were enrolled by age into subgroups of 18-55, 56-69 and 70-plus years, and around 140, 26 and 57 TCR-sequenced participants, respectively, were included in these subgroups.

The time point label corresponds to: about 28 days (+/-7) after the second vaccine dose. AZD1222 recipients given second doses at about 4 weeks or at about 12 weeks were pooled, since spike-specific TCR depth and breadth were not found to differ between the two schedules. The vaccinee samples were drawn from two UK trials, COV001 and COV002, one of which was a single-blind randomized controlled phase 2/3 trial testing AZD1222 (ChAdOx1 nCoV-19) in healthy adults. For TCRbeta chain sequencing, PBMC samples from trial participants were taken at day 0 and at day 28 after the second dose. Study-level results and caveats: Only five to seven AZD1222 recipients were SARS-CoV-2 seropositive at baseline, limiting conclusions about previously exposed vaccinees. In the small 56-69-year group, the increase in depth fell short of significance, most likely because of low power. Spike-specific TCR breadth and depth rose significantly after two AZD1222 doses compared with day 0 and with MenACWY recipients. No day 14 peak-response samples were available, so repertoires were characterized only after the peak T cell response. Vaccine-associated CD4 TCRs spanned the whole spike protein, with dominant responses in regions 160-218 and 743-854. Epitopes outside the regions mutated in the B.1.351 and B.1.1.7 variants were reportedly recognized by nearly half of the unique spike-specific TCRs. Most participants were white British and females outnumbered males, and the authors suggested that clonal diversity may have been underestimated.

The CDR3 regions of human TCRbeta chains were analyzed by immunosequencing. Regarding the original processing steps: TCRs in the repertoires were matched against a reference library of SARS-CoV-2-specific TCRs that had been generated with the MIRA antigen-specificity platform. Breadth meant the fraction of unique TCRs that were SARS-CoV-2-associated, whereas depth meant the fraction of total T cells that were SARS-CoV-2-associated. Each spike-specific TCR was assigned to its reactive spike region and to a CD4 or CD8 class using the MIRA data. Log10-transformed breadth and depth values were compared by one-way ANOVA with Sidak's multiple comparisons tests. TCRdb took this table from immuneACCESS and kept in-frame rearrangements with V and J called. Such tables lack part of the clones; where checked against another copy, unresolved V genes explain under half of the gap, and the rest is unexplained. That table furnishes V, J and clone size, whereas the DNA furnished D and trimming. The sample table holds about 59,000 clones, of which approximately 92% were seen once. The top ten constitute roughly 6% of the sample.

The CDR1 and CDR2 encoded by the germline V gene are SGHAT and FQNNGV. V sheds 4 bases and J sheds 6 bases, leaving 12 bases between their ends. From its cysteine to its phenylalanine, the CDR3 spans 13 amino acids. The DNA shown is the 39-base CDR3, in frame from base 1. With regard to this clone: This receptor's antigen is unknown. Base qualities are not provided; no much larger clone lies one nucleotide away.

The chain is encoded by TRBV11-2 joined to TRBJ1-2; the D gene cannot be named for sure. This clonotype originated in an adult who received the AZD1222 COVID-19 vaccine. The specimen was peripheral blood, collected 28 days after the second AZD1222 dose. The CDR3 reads CASSSTRGHGYTF. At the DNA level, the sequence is TGTGCCAGCAGCTCGACTCGCGGTCATGGCTACACCTTC.